What follows is one T cell receptor (beta chain) and its context. Its antigen is currently unknown. The data belong to a study of Graves' ophthalmopathy and Graves' hyperthyroidism. The study recruited hyperthyroidism patients aged 18 to 65 who were newly diagnosed, under 2 months' duration. Whole-study results and caveats: Forecasting of ophthalmopathy progression by the model achieved more than 70% sensitivity and less than 80% specificity.

The authors amplified TCR beta CDR3 regions, and they did so from RNA transcripts for repertoire sequencing. HTBI primers served in a first-round RT-PCR, which a second-round multiplex PCR followed. TCRdb reprocessed the multiplex PCR reads via MiXCR and lists one record per CDR3 protein. The repertoire has 500,000 to 700,000 distinct CDR3 sequences, about a fifth of them found once; the top ten carry more than 5.5%. Germline V lookup: CDR1 LGHDT, CDR2 YNNKEL (reference sequence). The CDR3 spans 14 residues. Trimming removed 2 bases from V and 0 bases from J, with 7 bases in between. The TCR originated in a woman younger than 35 with stable Graves' hyperthyroidism. Some clones in this sample may be carry-over from other donors' samples. The gene calls are TRBV3-1 and TRBJ2-5; tentatively, D is TRBD1 (6 bases). Sequencing was performed on peripheral blood. The CDR3 DNA is TGTGCCAGCAGCCAATGGGACAACCAAGAGACCCAGTACTTC. Its translation: CASSQWDNQETQYF.